This T cell receptor (beta chain) was identified in a study of CD8+ T cells in alopecia areata. Study details: Tofacitinib administration to treated patients was oral, at 5 to 10 mg twice daily.

With regard to this clone: The antigen remains undetermined.

Isolated RNA was reverse transcribed into cDNA used as the sequencing template. Measured with immunoSEQ multiplex PCR; TCRdb has only the in-frame clones, and not every one. The data show 55,000 to 70,000 clones, about half seen once. Study-level points and caveats: Higher clonality was seen in lesional scalp than in normal scalp, especially in alopecia totalis/universalis. There were also resident alphabeta T cells of normal skin sequenced in scalp samples.

The length of the CDR3 is 13 residues. Unmatched junction bases numbered 2, after V lost 3 bases and J lost 4 bases. CDR1 and CDR2 (germline): LNHDA, SQIVND (reference sequence). The chain is built from TRBV19 and TRBJ1-2, with 7 bases lining up with TRBD1. This receptor was taken from a human donor with alopecia areata. The specimen was CD8+ T cells sorted from blood, collected at week 0. CDR3 in DNA: TGTGCCAGTAGTATGGGACAGCCCTATGGCTACACCTTC. Translating gives CASSMGQPYGYTF. Filled out from reference TRBV19 and TRBJ1-2, the complete variable domain reads DGGITQSPKYLFRKEGQNVTLSCEQNLNHDAMYWYRQDPGQGLRLIYYSQIVNDFQKGDIAEGYSVSREKKESFPLTVTSAQKNPTAFYLCASSMGQPYGYTFGSGTRLTVV.